One sample yielded the 11 T cell receptor beta chains listed below, sequenced in a study of a mutant IDH1 vaccine in newly diagnosed glioma (dated by TCRdb to about 2021). Library preparation used the immunoSEQ multiplex PCR assay. As stored in TCRdb, this immuneACCESS dataset retains in-frame rearrangements with V and J assigned. A fraction of the clones does not appear; measured against another copy, unresolved V genes explain less than half of the discrepancy, and the remainder lacks a known reason. The sample table records some 80,000 clones; more than 70% of these occur just once. The top ten hold roughly 0.74% of the sample. In light of the paper, this sample's time point label describes: week 23, last vaccination. Each vaccine dose was 300 ug of a 20-mer mutant IDH1 peptide in Montanide, given subcutaneously with topical imiquimod. The antigens for these receptors are not known. This specimen was PBMCs, taken from a glioma patient whose treatment included an IDH1 peptide vaccine. All receptors come from a woman in her forties or fifties with glioma.

The rearrangement joins TRBV5-1 to TRBJ2-7; D possibly corresponds to TRBD1 (6 bases). Trimming stripped 0 bases from V and 3 bases from J, with 13 bases between. This CDR3 has 15 residues. Germline-derived CDR1 and CDR2 are SGHRS and YFSETQ. The CDR3 nucleotides read TGCGCCAGCAGCTTGGCCCAGGGGAAATACTACGAGCAGTACTTC. This sequence encodes CASSLAQGKYYEQYF. Full variable domain (rest looked up from reference TRBV5-1 and TRBJ2-7): KAGVTQTPRYLIKTRGQQVTLSCSPISGHRSVSWYQQTPGQGLQFLFEYFSETQRNKGNFPGRFSGRQFSNSRSEMNVSTLELGDSALYLCASSLAQGKYYEQYFGPGTRLTVT.

The rearrangement uses TRBV18 and TRBJ2-3, with D perhaps TRBD1 (5 bases). The germline CDR1 and CDR2 sequences are KGHSH and LQKENI. This CDR3 has 14 residues. Deletions cut 0 bases from V and 1 base from J, with 5 bases between. In DNA form, the CDR3 reads TGTGCCAGCTCACCACCAGGGGGCACAGATACGCAGTATTTT. Translation: CASSPPGGTDTQYF.

This clone was detected only a few times. The chain employs TRBV30 and TRBJ1-1; D is unresolved. Germline-derived CDR1 and CDR2 are GTSNPN and SVGIG (reference sequence). V was pared by 0 bases and J by 11 bases, with 13 bases between. CDR3 length equals 12 residues. The CDR3 here is CAWSVLDGGAFF. The CDR3 DNA follows: TGTGCCTGGAGTGTACTGGACGGAGGGGCTTTCTTT.

The V call is TRBV28, the J call TRBJ2-7; D remains unclear. CDR1 MDHEN and CDR2 SYDVKM come from the germline V gene. This CDR3 region has 14 residues. Trimming shortened V by 2 bases and J by 0 bases, and 8 bases separated the two germline ends. The CDR3 loop reads CASSLTLGSYEQYF. Here the CDR3 DNA reads TGTGCCAGCAGTTTAACACTCGGCTCCTACGAGCAGTACTTC.

V gene TRBV5-1 combines with J gene TRBJ2-1, with TRBD1 identical over 8 bases. Trimming took 1 base from V and 8 from J; bases not matched to a gene: 8. From germline, CDR1 is SGHRS and CDR2 YFSETQ. This CDR3 region has 15 residues. This chain's CDR3 is CASSLSGQGWHEQFF. CDR3 nucleotides: TGCGCCAGCAGCTTGTCAGGACAGGGCTGGCATGAGCAGTTCTTC.

This sequence joins TRBV19 and TRBJ2-7; D not resolved. Trimming took 1 base from V and 0 from J, leaving 4 bases between them. The V gene's germline CDR1 is LNHDA and CDR2 SQIVND (reference sequence). The CDR3 runs 13 residues. The CDR3 protein is CASSIGGSYEQYF. CDR3 nucleotide sequence: TGTGCCAGTAGTATAGGAGGCTCCTACGAGCAGTACTTC.

The gene calls are TRBV11-2 and TRBJ2-7, with 7 bases that match TRBD1. CDR1 SGHAT and CDR2 FQNNGV come from the germline V gene. V was clipped by 6 bases and J by 0 bases; unmatched bases: 17. CDR3 length: 18 amino acids. CDR3 in DNA: TGTGCCAGCAGGTCAGGTCCCATTACCGGGACAGCCTCCTACGAGCAGTACTTC. Translating it yields CASRSGPITGTASYEQYF.

This chain joins TRBV5-1 and TRBJ2-7, with TRBD2 matching over 11 bases. CDR1 and CDR2 from the germline V gene are SGHRS and YFSETQ. The CDR3 covers 17 residues. V dropped 2 bases and J dropped 1; count of bases not matched to a gene: 8. The CDR3 bases are TGCGCCAGCAGCTTCGGTCTAGCGGGAGGAAGGTCCTACGAGCAGTACTTC. Encoded protein: CASSFGLAGGRSYEQYF.

Only a few counts were recorded for this clone. This chain uses TRBV27 with TRBJ1-5; D not resolved. The CDR3 is made up of 14 amino acids. Trimming removed 4 bases at V and 0 bases at J, with 7 bases between. In germline, CDR1 is MNHEY, CDR2 SMNVEV (reference sequence). For the CDR3, the DNA is TGTGCCAGCAGTTGGGGTGGTAGCAATCAGCCCCAGCATTTT. Translation: CASSWGGSNQPQHF.

This clone was counted a single time. J is TRBJ2-5 and V is TRBV19; a weak D match, TRBD1 (6 bases). V was pared by 0 bases and J by 5 bases, with 7 bases between. This CDR3 has 13 amino acids. Germline assignment: CDR1 LNHDA and CDR2 SQIVND (reference sequence). CDR3 amino acids: CASSIDRGETQYF. The CDR3 DNA follows: TGTGCCAGTAGTATAGACAGGGGTGAGACCCAGTACTTC.

V and J are TRBV21-1 and TRBJ2-3; TRBD2 is taken as the D call from the table, unchecked against the DNA. TRBV21-1 is reported as a pseudogene. The length of the CDR3 is 19 residues. CDR3 sequence reads: CASSKPRIAGGPSVDTQYF. In nucleotides, the CDR3 is TGTGCCAGCAGCAAACCTAGGATAGCGGGAGGGCCATCGGTTGATACGCAGTATTTT.